Each of the 30 T cell receptor beta chains below was sequenced from the same sample in a study of T cells in Graves' hyperthyroidism and ophthalmopathy. TCR beta CDR3 region amplification was performed from RNA transcripts. HTBI primers were used for first-round RT-PCR of the TCR CDR3. MiXCR, applied by TCRdb to the multiplex PCR reads, yields one record per CDR3 protein. Here the sample spans approximately 380,000 distinct CDR3 sequences, roughly 13% being singletons. Sequencing was carried out using blood. These TCRs come from a man aged 45-65 years with Graves' ophthalmopathy.

This clonotype was counted only a few times. The chain carries TRBV25-1 and TRBJ2-3; no reliable D call. In germline, CDR1 is MGHDK, CDR2 SYGVNS. The ends were cut back, 2 bases at V and 0 bases at J, with 9 bases in the middle. The CDR3 sequence is 15 residues long. The chain's CDR3 is CASSEAVVSTDTQYF. The DNA of the CDR3 is TGTGCCAGCAGTGAAGCCGTTGTTAGCACAGATACGCAGTATTTT. Combining the CDR3 with reference TRBV25-1 and TRBJ2-3 gives the whole variable domain EADIYQTPRYLVIGTGKKITLECSQTMGHDKMYWYQQDPGMELHLIHYSYGVNSTEKGDLSSESTVSRIRTEHFPLTLESARPSHTSQYLCASSEAVVSTDTQYFGPGTRLTVL.

As regards this clonotype: A junction boundary mismatches the germline segment, possibly from a read error. V is TRBV7-8 and J is TRBJ2-7; 7 positions agree with TRBD2. The CDR3 runs 14 residues. In germline, CDR1 is SGHVS, CDR2 FQNEAQ. CDR3 DNA: TGTGCCAGCAGCTTAGCGGGAGGGCCCTACGAGCGGTACTTC. Its protein product is CASSLAGGPYERYF.

This clonotype was seen many times. The chain employs TRBV4-1 and TRBJ1-5, with 8 bases fitting TRBD1. The CDR3 is made up of 15 amino acids. Germline V gene data show CDR1 as MGHRA and CDR2 as YSYEKL. V was pared by 3 bases and J by 5 bases, with 6 bases of the junction left unmatched. The CDR3 loop reads CASSQWQGADQPQHF. CDR3 coding DNA: TGCGCCAGCAGCCAGTGGCAGGGGGCTGATCAGCCCCAGCATTTT.

This clonotype turned up a few times. J is TRBJ2-4 and V is TRBV5-8; D is undetermined. This CDR3 is built from 14 residues. CDR1 and CDR2 from the germline V gene are SGHTS and YDEGEE. V was clipped by 2 bases and J by 6 bases, with 12 bases between them. The CDR3 loop reads CASSLGSTLNIQYF. For the CDR3, the DNA is TGTGCCAGCAGCTTAGGATCTACCCTAAACATTCAGTACTTC.

This clonotype showed up many times. This sequence joins TRBV7-8 and TRBJ2-7; 9 positions agree with TRBD2. The CDR3 is 16 residues long. V lost 1 base and J lost 4; bases outside the gene matches: 8. Germline V gene data show CDR1 as SGHVS and CDR2 as FQNEAQ. The CDR3 loop is CASSLVSVGLAYEQYF. The CDR3 DNA reads as TGTGCCAGCAGCTTAGTTAGTGTGGGACTAGCTTACGAGCAGTACTTC. Drawing the rest from reference TRBV7-8 and TRBJ2-7, the complete variable domain is GAGVSQSPRYKVAKRGQDVALRCDPISGHVSLFWYQQALGQGPEFLTYFQNEAQLDKSGLPSDRFFAERPEGSVSTLKIQRTQQEDSAVYLCASSLVSVGLAYEQYFGPGTRLTVT.

The chain uses TRBV19 and TRBJ1-2; tentative D call: TRBD1 (5 bases). Germline CDR1 reads LNHDA; CDR2 reads SQIVND (reference sequence). The CDR3 is made up of 14 amino acids. V lost 3 bases and J 3 bases, leaving 11 bases between the germline ends. DNA for the CDR3: TGTGCCAGTAGTATCTCCGCCAGGGACTATGGCTACACCTTC. Amino acids: CASSISARDYGYTF.

The gene calls are TRBV30 and TRBJ2-4; the D is unclear. In germline, CDR1 is GTSNPN, CDR2 SVGIG (reference sequence). This CDR3 has 14 residues. The V and J ends lost 1 base and 7 bases respectively, with 14 bases between them. The CDR3 loop reads CAWSAGRALNIQYF. The CDR3 bases are TGTGCCTGGAGTGCCGGACGCGCGTTGAACATTCAGTACTTC. Drawing the rest from reference TRBV30 and TRBJ2-4, the complete variable domain is SQTIHQWPATLVQPVGSPLSLECTVEGTSNPNLYWYRQAAGRGLQLLFYSVGIGQISSEVPQNLSASRPQDRQFILSSKKLLLSDSGFYLCAWSAGRALNIQYFGAGTRLSVL.

This chain links TRBV12-3 or TRBV12-4 with TRBJ1-1, with 9 bases that match TRBD1. This CDR3 has 14 residues. V was clipped by 5 bases and J by 5 bases; unmatched bases: 6. The CDR3 sequence: CASSAQGARTEAFF. CDR3 nucleotides: TGTGCCAGCAGTGCACAGGGGGCGCGAACTGAAGCTTTCTTT.

This clonotype was seen ten or more times. The V and J genes are TRBV9 and TRBJ2-3; 8 nucleotides match TRBD2. Germline loops: CDR1 SGDLS, CDR2 YYNGEE. The CDR3 length is 15 residues. Losses at the gene ends were 0 bases for V and 2 bases for J; bases not matched to a gene: 2. CDR3 protein: CASSVGLANTDTQYF. CDR3 nucleotide sequence: TGTGCCAGCAGCGTAGGACTAGCGAACACAGATACGCAGTATTTT.

The chain recombines TRBV19 with TRBJ2-5, with 8 nucleotides matching TRBD2. Germline V gives CDR1 LNHDA, CDR2 SQIVND (reference sequence). The CDR3 length is 14 residues. V was pared by 6 bases and J by 5 bases, with 8 bases of the junction left unmatched. Here the CDR3 reads CASRPGLVSETQYF. CDR3 nucleotides: TGTGCCAGTAGACCGGGACTAGTCTCCGAGACCCAGTACTTC.

There are a few counts of this clonotype. The chain carries TRBV6-5 and TRBJ2-1; 8 bases are shared with TRBD1. The CDR3 has 13 residues. Losses at the gene ends were 1 base for V and 8 bases for J; bases not matched to a gene: 1. Germline values: CDR1 MNHEY, CDR2 SVGAGI. The CDR3 bases are TGTGCCAGCAGTTACTTCAGGGGGCATGAGCAGTTCTTC. Residues: CASSYFRGHEQFF.

Many counts were recorded for this clonotype. V usage is TRBV2 and J usage is TRBJ2-7, with a weak D call TRBD2 (5 bases). Germline V gene data show CDR1 as SNHLY and CDR2 as FYNNEI. The CDR3 loop spans 13 amino acids. V was trimmed by 9 bases and J by 4 bases, leaving 16 bases between them. CDR3: CASGVFRGYEQYF. The CDR3 DNA is TGTGCCAGTGGTGTATTCAGAGGGTACGAGCAGTACTTC.

CDR3 amino acids: CASSDQLVDNEQFF. The CDR3 DNA follows: TGTGCCAGCAGCGACCAGCTAGTGGACAATGAGCAGTTCTTC. This rearrangement joins TRBV7-2 to TRBJ2-1; D is unclear. This CDR3 region has 14 residues. Germline CDR1 reads SGHTA; CDR2 reads FQGNSA. The ends were cut back, 5 bases at V and 5 bases at J, with 13 bases in the middle.

This clonotype was seen at least ten times. This rearrangement joins TRBV12-3 or TRBV12-4 to TRBJ2-2, with D tentatively TRBD2 (7 bases). The CDR3 has 15 residues. V was trimmed by 6 bases and J by 7 bases, leaving 18 bases between them. This CDR3 reads CASSPRGGIGGELFF. CDR3 sequence (DNA): TGTGCCAGCAGCCCGAGGGGGGGGATCGGCGGGGAGCTGTTTTTT.

This clonotype appeared a few times. A much larger clone differs by one base, so this may be a read error. The V and J genes are TRBV10-3 and TRBJ2-7; D gene unclear. Germline CDR1 is ENHRY and CDR2 is SYGVKD. This CDR3 is 15 amino acids long. The CDR3 DNA follows: TGTGCCAGCAGTGAGGACCGACACTTTGCCTACGATCAGTACTTC. This codes for CASSEDRHFAYDQYF.

This clonotype occurred many times. The genes are TRBV28 and TRBJ2-7, with D tentatively TRBD1 (5 bases). CDR3 length: 18 residues. Trimming cost V 6 bases and J 5 bases, with 29 bases left between them. Germline loops: CDR1 MDHEN, CDR2 SYDVKM. The CDR3 bases are TGTGCCAGCAGCCTCACAGCAGGGCATATCCAGGGTTCTGACGAGCAGTACTTC. The encoded protein is CASSLTAGHIQGSDEQYF. Full variable domain (outside the CDR3, taken from reference TRBV28 and TRBJ2-7): DVKVTQSSRYLVKRTGEKVFLECVQDMDHENMFWYRQDPGLGLRLIYFSYDVKMKEKGDIPEGYSVSREKKERFSLILESASTNQTSMYLCASSLTAGHIQGSDEQYFGPGTRLTVT.

This chain uses TRBV24-1 with TRBJ1-5, with a tentative D call TRBD1 (5 bases). The V and J ends lost 7 bases and 7 bases respectively, with 13 bases between them. There are 13 residues in the CDR3. Looked up from germline, CDR1 is KGHDR and CDR2 is SFDVKD. The CDR3 nucleotides read TGTGCCACCAGCCTCGGGGGGGGACAGCCCCAGCATTTT. It specifies CATSLGGGQPQHF.

In its sample, this clonotype was seen many times. The chain recombines TRBV20-1 with TRBJ1-1, with a tentative D call TRBD1 (6 bases). Deletions cut 2 bases from V and 6 bases from J, with 10 bases between. Germline loops: CDR1 DFQATT, CDR2 SNEGSKA (reference sequence). The CDR3 is made up of 12 amino acids. The CDR3 region has the DNA TGCAGTGCTAGATGGGGGGCGGCTGAAGCTTTCTTT. The encoded protein is CSARWGAAEAFF.

This chain links TRBV19 with TRBJ1-4; D remains unclear. The CDR3 covers 14 residues. V lost 7 bases and J 4 bases, leaving 13 bases between the germline ends. Germline assignment: CDR1 LNHDA and CDR2 SQIVND (reference sequence). DNA of the CDR3: TGTGCCAGTAATCGTGGCAGAGTTAATGAAAAACTGTTTTTT. This encodes CASNRGRVNEKLFF.

There are many counts of this clonotype. This chain uses TRBV19 with TRBJ2-1, with TRBD2 identical over 12 bases. This CDR3 region has 15 residues. Germline trimming cut 2 bases from V and 7 bases from J; bases unmatched to any gene: 3. Germline V lookup: CDR1 LNHDA, CDR2 SQIVND (reference sequence). DNA of the CDR3: TGTGCCAGTAGTATACTAGCGGGAGGGAGGAATGAGCAGTTCTTC. Translation: CASSILAGGRNEQFF. The whole variable domain, filled in from reference TRBV19 and TRBJ2-1, reads DGGITQSPKYLFRKEGQNVTLSCEQNLNHDAMYWYRQDPGQGLRLIYYSQIVNDFQKGDIAEGYSVSREKKESFPLTVTSAQKNPTAFYLCASSILAGGRNEQFFGPGTRLTVL.

The chain combines TRBV30 with TRBJ2-2; 9 bases fit TRBD2. CDR1 is GTSNPN, CDR2 SVGIG, per germline (reference sequence). The CDR3 runs to 15 residues. With 2 bases clipped from V and 6 bases from J, the junction kept 7 bases outside the gene matches. The CDR3 DNA follows: TGTGCCTGGAGTCGGCTAGCGGGAATGGCCGGGGAGCTGTTTTTT. Its protein is CAWSRLAGMAGELFF. The full variable domain, its missing parts supplied by reference TRBV30 and TRBJ2-2, is SQTIHQWPATLVQPVGSPLSLECTVEGTSNPNLYWYRQAAGRGLQLLFYSVGIGQISSEVPQNLSASRPQDRQFILSSKKLLLSDSGFYLCAWSRLAGMAGELFFGEGSRLTVL.

This clonotype was seen more than once but under ten times. This chain uses TRBV9 with TRBJ1-1; TRBD1 is a possible D gene (5 bases). Germline CDR1 reads SGDLS; CDR2 reads YYNGEE. The V gene lost 0 bases and the J gene lost 7 bases, with 13 bases spanning the gap. This CDR3 has 14 amino acids. The CDR3, as DNA: TGTGCCAGCAGCGTAGGGGGGGGAACCTTTGAAGCTTTCTTT. It translates to CASSVGGGTFEAFF.

The V and J genes are TRBV10-1 and TRBJ2-1, with 7 bases that match TRBD1. The germline V gene encodes CDR1 WNHNN and CDR2 SYGVQD (reference sequence). V lost 10 bases to trimming and J lost 2 bases; unmatched junction nucleotides: 14. The CDR3 contains 16 residues. CDR3 region: CATAPGGQGAYNEQFF. The CDR3 DNA sequence: TGCGCCACCGCTCCCGGCGGCCAGGGGGCCTACAATGAGCAGTTCTTC.

There are many counts of this clonotype. The V call is TRBV7-2, the J call TRBJ2-3; a possible D gene is TRBD2 (5 bases). The CDR3 spans 15 residues. Trimming removed 4 bases at V and 2 bases at J, with 13 bases between. In germline, CDR1 is SGHTA, CDR2 FQGNSA. CDR3 sequence: CASSSGRAPTDTQYF. In DNA, the CDR3 is TGTGCCAGCAGCTCGGGAAGGGCTCCCACAGATACGCAGTATTTT.

The DNA for the CDR3 is TGTGCCAGCAGCCAAGATCTTGGCGGGGGTCAGCCCCAGCATTTT. It specifies CASSQDLGGGQPQHF. The chain joins TRBV3-1 to TRBJ1-5; perhaps TRBD1 as D (5 bases). V was pared by 0 bases and J by 6 bases, with 12 bases between. Germline V gene sequence: CDR1 LGHDT, CDR2 YNNKEL (reference sequence). The CDR3 loop spans 15 amino acids.

This clonotype was detected only a few times. The rearrangement links TRBV28 to TRBJ2-2; D is unresolved. Germline CDR1 reads MDHEN; CDR2 reads SYDVKM. This CDR3 spans 12 amino acids. V shed 7 bases and J shed 3 bases, with 6 bases lying between them. The CDR3 nucleotides read TGTGCCAGCAATCCGGACACCGGGGAGCTGTTTTTT. Its protein is CASNPDTGELFF. Together with reference TRBV28 and TRBJ2-2, the CDR3 gives the full variable domain: DVKVTQSSRYLVKRTGEKVFLECVQDMDHENMFWYRQDPGLGLRLIYFSYDVKMKEKGDIPEGYSVSREKKERFSLILESASTNQTSMYLCASNPDTGELFFGEGSRLTVL.

This clonotype was observed a few times. The chain links TRBV29-1 to TRBJ2-5, with D unclear. Germline CDR1 reads SQVTM; CDR2 reads ANQGSEA. CDR3 length equals 13 residues. Deletions cut 0 bases from V and 4 bases from J, with 9 bases between. DNA of the CDR3: TGCAGCGTTGAAGACTCGGGCCGAGAGACCCAGTACTTC. This encodes CSVEDSGRETQYF. Complete variable domain (other parts from reference TRBV29-1 and TRBJ2-5): SAVISQKPSRDICQRGTSLTIQCQVDSQVTMMFWYRQQPGQSLTLIATANQGSEATYESGFVIDKFPISRPNLTFSTLTVSNMSPEDSSIYLCSVEDSGRETQYFGPGTRLLVL.

This clonotype has more than one count but fewer than ten. V and J are TRBV29-1 and TRBJ1-1, with a weak D call TRBD1 (5 bases). The CDR3 has 15 amino acids. Deletions cut 6 bases from V and 1 base from J, with 18 bases between. CDR1 is SQVTM and CDR2 is ANQGSEA in the germline V gene. The CDR3, as DNA: TGCAGCGTGGGACCCTGGGGGGGGGGGAACACTGAAGCTTTCTTT. Translation: CSVGPWGGGNTEAFF.

The chain carries TRBV11-2 and TRBJ2-5; TRBD2 matches 10 bases. This CDR3 spans 16 amino acids. Germline V lookup: CDR1 SGHAT, CDR2 FQNNGV. V gave up 5 bases and J gave up 1 base; unmatched junction bases: 7. CDR3: CASSTISGRPQETQYF. The CDR3 DNA reads as TGTGCCAGCAGCACAATTAGCGGGAGGCCCCAAGAGACCCAGTACTTC.

This clonotype has at least ten counts. This chain joins TRBV12-3 or TRBV12-4 and TRBJ2-3; 12 bases line up with TRBD2. This CDR3 region has 17 residues. V shed 2 bases and J 0 bases; nucleotides not matched to a gene: 3. The CDR3 loop reads CASSLYGTSGSTDTQYF. DNA for the CDR3: TGTGCCAGCAGTTTATATGGGACTAGCGGGAGCACAGATACGCAGTATTTT.